The clone carrying this T cell receptor (beta chain) was recorded many times. The antigen remains undetermined. Aged 18 to 65, hyperthyroidism patients had new diagnoses of under 2 months' duration. The data were obtained in a study of Graves' ophthalmopathy and Graves' hyperthyroidism. Study results and limitations: Researchers report that a 13-signature model separated ophthalmopathy from stable hyperthyroidism, posting around 86% sensitivity and roughly 83% specificity.

CDR3 regions of TCR beta were amplified from RNA transcripts. First-round RT-PCR relied on HTBI primers, and a second-round multiplex PCR came next. TCRdb reanalysed the multiplex PCR reads using MiXCR and keeps one entry per CDR3 protein. Among 620,000 or so distinct CDR3 sequences listed, 20% to 25% were seen once. CDR1 and CDR2 from the germline V gene are SQVTM and ANQGSEA. This CDR3 contains 12 residues. V was pared by 4 bases and J by 6 bases, with 4 bases of the junction left unmatched. The specimen sequenced was peripheral blood. This receptor was identified in a woman aged 18-29 years with stable Graves' hyperthyroidism. Some clones in this sample may be carry-over from other donors' samples. The rearrangement links TRBV29-1 to TRBJ1-2, with 8 nucleotides matching TRBD1. In DNA form, the CDR3 reads TGCAGCGTTGTTTCAGGGGGCGATGGCTACACCTTC. Its protein product is CSVVSGGDGYTF.